These 5 T cell receptor beta chains originate from one sample sequenced in a study of blood T cell repertoires in COVID-19. Only in-frame clones appear in the TCRdb table, and some are missing; sequencing was by immunoSEQ multiplex PCR. The repertoire holds fewer than 600,000 clones, around nine tenths seen once, with 1.8% in the top ten. Sequenced: PBMCs or T cells enriched from blood (not recorded which). Receptor source: a woman in her thirties or forties who had recovered from COVID-19.

The gene calls are TRBV2 and TRBJ1-1; the match to TRBD1 covers 7 bases. The CDR3 is 15 amino acids. V lost 6 bases to trimming and J lost 4 bases; unmatched junction nucleotides: 11. In germline, CDR1 is SNHLY, CDR2 FYNNEI. In DNA, the CDR3 is TGTGCCAGCAGGGCCGTAGGGGGCGCGTCCACTGAAGCTTTCTTT. It codes for CASRAVGGASTEAFF.

The V call is TRBV7-2, the J call TRBJ1-3; the D gene is possibly TRBD1 (5 bases). Trimming pared 2 bases from V and 8 bases from J, leaving 19 bases between. Per germline, CDR1 SGHTA and CDR2 FQGNSA. The CDR3 has 16 residues. Here the CDR3 reads CASSLPFMGGTDTIYF. The CDR3, as DNA: TGTGCCAGCAGCTTACCTTTTATGGGGGGGACGGACACCATATATTTT. The complete variable domain, with remaining parts taken from reference TRBV7-2 and TRBJ1-3, reads GAGVSQSPSNKVTEKGKDVELRCDPISGHTALYWYRQSLGQGLEFLIYFQGNSAPDKSGLPSDRFSAERTGGSVSTLTIQRTQQEDSAVYLCASSLPFMGGTDTIYFGEGSWLTVV.

V is TRBV6-2 or TRBV6-3 and J is TRBJ2-3; 8 nucleotides align to TRBD1. CDR3 length equals 19 residues. Germline V lookup: CDR1 MNHEY, CDR2 SVGEGT. Germline trimming cut 2 bases from V and 3 bases from J; bases unmatched to any gene: 16. The CDR3: CASSYRIQGAPGTTDTQYF. CDR3 sequence (DNA): TGTGCCAGCAGTTACCGAATTCAGGGGGCGCCGGGAACGACAGATACGCAGTATTTT.

This clone was found a few times. This chain uses TRBV3-1 (or the pseudogene TRBV3-2) with TRBJ1-2; D gene ambiguous. The germline V gene has CDR1 LGHDT and CDR2 YNNKEL (reference sequence). This CDR3 spans 12 amino acids. The ends were cut back, 4 bases at V and 5 bases at J, with 8 bases in the middle. Here the CDR3 DNA reads TGTGCCAGCAGCCCCTCGGGGTATGGCTACACCTTC. The encoded protein is CASSPSGYGYTF.

The count of this clone is one. The chain recombines TRBV4-3 with TRBJ1-3; a possible D gene is TRBD1 (5 bases). CDR3 length: 18 residues. Per germline, CDR1 LGHNA and CDR2 YSLEER. V gave up 2 bases and J gave up 0 bases, with 17 bases separating them. The CDR3 nucleotides are TGCGCCAGCAGCCAATTTGGGGACTCTCACCCCTCTGGAAACACCATATATTTT. This codes for CASSQFGDSHPSGNTIYF.